A selection of T cell receptor beta chains follows, all from one sample in a study of PD-1 blockade in mismatch repair-deficient tumors. The protocol was immunoSEQ multiplex PCR, while the TCRdb copy is restricted to in-frame clones and leaves out a portion. The sample yields approximately 22,000 clones, roughly 86% seen once. The specimen was peripheral blood, collected 2 weeks after starting pembrolizumab. The source is an adult with mismatch repair-deficient cancer. Both conserved end residues are part of each CDR3. Each record gives: V gene, J gene, CDR3 length, CDR3 protein.

v_call: TRBV11-2; j_call: TRBJ1-4; cdr3_length: 16; cdr3_aa: CASSLHGGGTNEKLFF
v_call: TRBV11-3; j_call: TRBJ2-1; cdr3_length: 11; cdr3_aa: CASSVSSEQFF
v_call: TRBV28; j_call: TRBJ2-2; cdr3_length: 15; cdr3_aa: CASSFYSGNTGELFF
v_call: TRBV7-9; j_call: TRBJ2-1; cdr3_length: 15; cdr3_aa: CASSLGLSSYNEQFF
v_call: TRBV4-3; j_call: TRBJ2-1; cdr3_length: 15; cdr3_aa: CASSQVLWRNSDQFF
v_call: TRBV11-3; j_call: TRBJ2-1; cdr3_length: 17; cdr3_aa: CASSSASLAGGYNEQFF
v_call: TRBV5-6; j_call: TRBJ2-7; cdr3_length: 15; cdr3_aa: CASSLYRTSNYEQYF
v_call: TRBV2; j_call: TRBJ2-2; cdr3_length: 14; cdr3_aa: CASSPDSRAGELFF
v_call: TRBV30; j_call: TRBJ1-3; cdr3_length: 15; cdr3_aa: CAWSTGLVTGNTIYF
v_call: TRBV29-1; j_call: TRBJ2-7; cdr3_length: 11; cdr3_aa: CSVRDRAEQYF
v_call: TRBV7-9; j_call: TRBJ1-3; cdr3_length: 12; cdr3_aa: CASSLGGNTIYF
v_call: TRBV5-6; j_call: TRBJ1-2; cdr3_length: 13; cdr3_aa: CASRFWGFSGYTF
v_call: TRBV19; j_call: TRBJ2-5; cdr3_length: 15; cdr3_aa: CATQGAGEGEETQYF
v_call: TRBV7-3; j_call: TRBJ2-5; cdr3_length: 15; cdr3_aa: CASSLTAGTGETQYF
v_call: TRBV15; j_call: TRBJ2-3; cdr3_length: 13; cdr3_aa: CATLADLEDTQYF
v_call: TRBV30; j_call: TRBJ1-5; cdr3_length: 15; cdr3_aa: CAWSVTGYSNQPQHF
v_call: TRBV5-1; j_call: TRBJ2-1; cdr3_length: 14; cdr3_aa: CASSPTTDDNEQFF
v_call: TRBV14; j_call: TRBJ2-7; cdr3_length: 14; cdr3_aa: CASSQGRFSYEQYF
v_call: TRBV19; j_call: TRBJ2-2; cdr3_length: 15; cdr3_aa: CASSLRTSGPGELFF
v_call: TRBV28; j_call: TRBJ2-3; cdr3_length: 15; cdr3_aa: CASSPPRIDTDTQYF
v_call: TRBV11-2; j_call: TRBJ2-1; cdr3_length: 13; cdr3_aa: CASSLGLVVEQFF
v_call: TRBV11-3; j_call: TRBJ2-1; cdr3_length: 17; cdr3_aa: CASSGFRGGSIGNEQFF
v_call: TRBV19; j_call: TRBJ2-3; cdr3_length: 14; cdr3_aa: CASSIGGRTDTQYF
v_call: TRBV7-2; j_call: TRBJ2-7; cdr3_length: 13; cdr3_aa: CASSFRGVDEQYF
v_call: TRBV28; j_call: TRBJ2-1; cdr3_length: 15; cdr3_aa: CASRPRLAAYNEQFF
v_call: TRBV18; j_call: TRBJ1-1; cdr3_length: 14; cdr3_aa: CASSPSRVNAEAFF
v_call: TRBV11-3; j_call: TRBJ2-7; cdr3_length: 13; cdr3_aa: CASSERASYEQYF
v_call: TRBV30; j_call: TRBJ2-7; cdr3_length: 13; cdr3_aa: CASTKLARYEQYF
v_call: TRBV15; j_call: TRBJ2-5; cdr3_length: 15; cdr3_aa: CATSIKYNPLETQYF
v_call: TRBV7-6; j_call: TRBJ1-3; cdr3_length: 14; cdr3_aa: CASSNQGSGNTIYF
v_call: TRBV15; j_call: TRBJ1-3; cdr3_length: 15; cdr3_aa: CATSRDNRVGNTIYF
v_call: TRBV6-5; j_call: TRBJ1-5; cdr3_length: 12; cdr3_aa: CASSPGGEPQHF
v_call: TRBV4-2; j_call: TRBJ1-2; cdr3_length: 14; cdr3_aa: CASSQEGQGFYHTF
v_call: TRBV5-6; j_call: TRBJ2-7; cdr3_length: 12; cdr3_aa: CASSPGDYEQYF
v_call: TRBV4-3; j_call: TRBJ2-7; cdr3_length: 15; cdr3_aa: CASSQEGGAAYEQYF
v_call: TRBV7-3; j_call: TRBJ1-1; cdr3_length: 14; cdr3_aa: CASSLTGANTEAFF
v_call: TRBV9; j_call: TRBJ2-1; cdr3_length: 14; cdr3_aa: CASSVAQAYNEQFF
v_call: TRBV28; j_call: TRBJ2-2; cdr3_length: 12; cdr3_aa: CASSFSDGELFF
v_call: TRBV7-9; j_call: TRBJ1-2; cdr3_length: 13; cdr3_aa: CASSLSQAGPYTF
v_call: TRBV28; j_call: TRBJ2-2; cdr3_length: 15; cdr3_aa: CASGSDRWEGGELFF
v_call: TRBV25-1; j_call: TRBJ2-3; cdr3_length: 16; cdr3_aa: CASSASGTQSTDTQYF
v_call: TRBV30; j_call: TRBJ2-5; cdr3_length: 15; cdr3_aa: CAWSVNSPLQETQYF
v_call: TRBV9; j_call: TRBJ2-1; cdr3_length: 16; cdr3_aa: CASSVHLAEAYNEQFF
v_call: TRBV6-6; j_call: TRBJ1-5; cdr3_length: 16; cdr3_aa: CASSYYRTGADQPQHF
v_call: TRBV18; j_call: TRBJ1-5; cdr3_length: 14; cdr3_aa: CASSPDLGSQPQHF
v_call: TRBV4-3; j_call: TRBJ2-1; cdr3_length: 15; cdr3_aa: CASSQRLSSYNEQFF
v_call: TRBV19; j_call: TRBJ1-1; cdr3_length: 14; cdr3_aa: CASSYGSLNTEAFF
v_call: TRBV10-1; j_call: TRBJ2-2; cdr3_length: 13; cdr3_aa: CASIWGRTGELFF
v_call: TRBV5-1; j_call: TRBJ1-2; cdr3_length: 14; cdr3_aa: CASSSGQGVYGYTF
v_call: TRBV29-1; j_call: TRBJ1-1; cdr3_length: 16; cdr3_aa: CSVESPGWEMNTEAFF
v_call: TRBV6-1; j_call: TRBJ2-3; cdr3_length: 15; cdr3_aa: CASSERQGYTDTQYF
v_call: TRBV28; j_call: TRBJ2-6; cdr3_length: 14; cdr3_aa: CASRDIASEGVLTF
v_call: TRBV4-3; j_call: TRBJ2-1; cdr3_length: 14; cdr3_aa: CASSQVMAAPEQFF
v_call: TRBV9; j_call: TRBJ2-4; cdr3_length: 18; cdr3_aa: CASSVDPIGTALKNIQYF
v_call: TRBV7-8; j_call: TRBJ1-5; cdr3_length: 15; cdr3_aa: CASSLFGTANQPQHF
v_call: TRBV10-3; j_call: TRBJ1-1; cdr3_length: 13; cdr3_aa: CAISAQGNTEAFF
v_call: TRBV6-6; j_call: TRBJ1-1; cdr3_length: 14; cdr3_aa: CASSSGLSNTEAFF
v_call: TRBV6-1; j_call: TRBJ2-5; cdr3_length: 15; cdr3_aa: CASSRPGTGEETQYF